The 22 T cell receptor beta chains presented below share a single source sample, sequenced in a study of blood T cell repertoires in COVID-19. Profiled with immunoSEQ multiplex PCR; TCRdb holds only in-frame clones, not every one. The data contain under 300,000 clones, approximately 83% of them singletons. Sequencing was done on a sample of peripheral blood. These receptors all stem from a man aged 30 to 45 who had recovered from COVID-19.

This rearrangement joins TRBV10-3 to TRBJ2-1; 9 bases line up with TRBD1. V lost 10 bases, J lost 6 bases, and 10 bases stayed unmatched. CDR1 and CDR2 from the germline V gene are ENHRY and SYGVKD. This CDR3 region has 14 residues. Written as DNA, the CDR3 is TGTGCCAGTAACCCCGGGACAGGGATCAATGAGCAGTTCTTC. Its protein product is CASNPGTGINEQFF.

J is TRBJ2-1 and V is TRBV4-1; TRBD1 might be the D (6 bases). The CDR3 covers 15 residues. Germline CDR1 and CDR2: MGHRA and YSYEKL. V was clipped by 5 bases and J by 0 bases, with 11 bases between them. CDR3 sequence (DNA): TGCGCCAGCAGCTTAGACAGGCCCTCCTACAATGAGCAGTTCTTC. It codes for CASSLDRPSYNEQFF.

The CDR3 region is CASSLGQSGQETQYF. The CDR3 bases are TGCGCCAGCAGCTTGGGGCAGTCAGGGCAAGAGACCCAGTACTTC. The chain uses TRBV5-1 and TRBJ2-5; tentative D call: TRBD1 (5 bases). Between the trimmed V and J ends, which lost 0 bases and 2 bases, there was a span of 11 bases. The CDR3 contains 15 residues. The germline V gene encodes CDR1 SGHRS and CDR2 YFSETQ.

The chain joins TRBV12-3 or TRBV12-4 to TRBJ1-1; D gene unclear. Trimming removed 6 bases from V and 1 base from J, with 9 bases in between. The CDR3 covers 13 residues. CDR3 sequence reads: CASRPGANTEAFF. The CDR3 nucleotides are TGTGCCAGCAGGCCGGGAGCGAACACTGAAGCTTTCTTT.

V usage is TRBV3-1 (or the pseudogene TRBV3-2) and J usage is TRBJ1-6; D is unresolved. Germline V gene lookup returns CDR1 LGHDT and CDR2 YNNKEL (reference sequence). The V and J ends lost 4 bases and 10 bases respectively, with 8 bases between them. There are 12 residues in the CDR3. The CDR3 spells CASSRTSSPLHF. CDR3 DNA: TGTGCCAGCAGCCGGACTAGCTCACCCCTCCACTTT.

This chain links TRBV19 with TRBJ1-2, with 8 bases matching TRBD1. This CDR3 spans 15 amino acids. Germline trimming cut 6 bases from V and 2 bases from J; bases unmatched to any gene: 8. CDR1 is LNHDA and CDR2 is SQIVND in the germline V gene (reference sequence). The CDR3 DNA reads as TGTGCCAGTAGCCGGCCCCAGGGGGCCAACTATGGCTACACCTTC. This gives the protein CASSRPQGANYGYTF.

This chain links TRBV27 with TRBJ1-6; weak D call: TRBD1 (5 bases). With 3 bases removed from V and 3 bases from J, the gap between germline ends came to 9 bases. The CDR3 sequence is 15 residues long. Germline CDR1 is MNHEY and CDR2 is SMNVEV (reference sequence). The CDR3 coding sequence is TGTGCCAGCAGTTTCAGGGTGAACTATAATTCACCCCTCCACTTT. Its protein is CASSFRVNYNSPLHF.

The table lists this clone with a count of one. CDR3 in DNA: TGCGCCAGCAGGGCCGGGGAGAACACTGAAGCTTTCTTT. Translated, it gives CASRAGENTEAFF. V and J are TRBV10-1 and TRBJ1-1; D unclear. V was cut by 6 bases and J by 1 base, with 9 bases left in between. In germline, CDR1 is WNHNN, CDR2 SYGVQD (reference sequence). This CDR3 spans 13 amino acids.

The V and J genes are TRBV7-9 and TRBJ2-3; TRBD2 agrees at 11 bases. The CDR3 loop spans 16 amino acids. V shed 5 bases, J shed 2 bases, and the junction held 6 bases outside the gene matches. Germline assignment: CDR1 SEHNR and CDR2 FQNEAQ (reference sequence). For the CDR3, the DNA is TGTGCCAGCAGCGGGATAGCGGGGGGGCTCACAGATACGCAGTATTTT. Its protein is CASSGIAGGLTDTQYF.

This chain uses TRBV7-3 with TRBJ2-5, with 10 bases fitting TRBD2. Germline values: CDR1 SGHTA, CDR2 FQGTGA. This CDR3 comprises 15 residues. V lost 5 bases, J lost 5 bases, and 8 bases stayed unmatched. The CDR3 here is CASSQTGTSDETQYF. For the CDR3, the DNA is TGTGCCAGCAGCCAAACCGGGACTAGCGACGAGACCCAGTACTTC.

The rearrangement links TRBV7-9 to TRBJ2-3; 9 bases agree with TRBD1. The CDR3 length is 19 residues. Germline trimming cut 4 bases from V and 2 bases from J; bases unmatched to any gene: 16. Germline values: CDR1 SEHNR, CDR2 FQNEAQ (reference sequence). The CDR3 reads CASSSRDREPFPYTDTQYF. The CDR3, as DNA: TGTGCCAGCAGCTCCCGGGACAGGGAACCTTTCCCCTACACAGATACGCAGTATTTT.

The chain couples TRBV29-1 to TRBJ1-1, with 8 bases aligning to TRBD1. The germline gives CDR1 SQVTM, CDR2 ANQGSEA. This CDR3 contains 14 residues. V lost 6 bases to trimming and J lost 4 bases; unmatched junction nucleotides: 10. CDR3 loop: CSVRTGLDGTEAFF. The CDR3 coding sequence is TGCAGCGTCCGGACAGGGTTGGATGGCACTGAAGCTTTCTTT. Drawing the rest from reference TRBV29-1 and TRBJ1-1, the complete variable domain is SAVISQKPSRDICQRGTSLTIQCQVDSQVTMMFWYRQQPGQSLTLIATANQGSEATYESGFVIDKFPISRPNLTFSTLTVSNMSPEDSSIYLCSVRTGLDGTEAFFGQGTRLTVV.

V is TRBV7-9 and J is TRBJ1-1; a possible D gene is TRBD1 (5 bases). The germline V and J ends were trimmed by 4 bases and 8 bases, with 14 bases remaining between them. This CDR3 is 13 amino acids long. Germline V gene sequence: CDR1 SEHNR, CDR2 FQNEAQ (reference sequence). The CDR3: CASSSNPGSEAFF. CDR3 DNA sequence: TGTGCCAGCAGCTCCAATCCAGGGTCAGAAGCTTTCTTT.

CDR3 amino acids: CASSFGFREQFF. The CDR3 nucleotides read TGTGCCAGCAGCTTTGGGTTCAGGGAGCAGTTCTTC. The genes are TRBV13 and TRBJ2-1; unclear D gene. The CDR3 length is 12 residues. Germline CDR1 reads PRHDT; CDR2 reads FYEKMQ (reference sequence). The V and J ends lost 3 bases and 10 bases respectively, with 10 bases between them.

The chain recombines TRBV10-3 with TRBJ1-5; D is uncertain. Trimming took 5 bases from V and 7 from J, leaving 9 bases between them. There are 12 residues in the CDR3. The V gene's germline CDR1 is ENHRY and CDR2 SYGVKD. The CDR3 bases are TGTGCCATCAGTCCAGACGGGCAGCCCCAGCATTTT. Amino acids: CAISPDGQPQHF.

This clone has only one observation. The V and J genes are TRBV11-2 and TRBJ2-7; D may be TRBD2 (5 bases). There are 16 residues in the CDR3. Trimming left V 3 bases short and J 2 bases short, with 17 bases between. CDR1 is SGHAT and CDR2 is FQNNGV in the germline V gene. CDR3 nucleotides: TGTGCCAGCAGCTTGAATTCACGGGGTAATGCCTACGAGCAGTACTTC. It translates to CASSLNSRGNAYEQYF.

The sample holds a few counts of this clone. The chain employs TRBV4-1 and TRBJ1-4; 7 bases map to TRBD1. Germline values: CDR1 MGHRA, CDR2 YSYEKL. Unmatched junction bases numbered 9, after V lost 5 bases and J lost 0 bases. This CDR3 has 17 residues. CDR3 in amino acids: CASSWQGEHTTNEKLFF. The CDR3 region has the DNA TGCGCCAGCAGCTGGCAGGGGGAGCATACAACTAATGAAAAACTGTTTTTT.

This clone was seen only once. The chain carries TRBV27 and TRBJ2-3; the match to TRBD2 covers 9 bases. CDR3 length: 15 amino acids. The V segment lost 4 bases and the J segment 2 bases; nucleotides outside the gene matches: 4. CDR1 MNHEY and CDR2 SMNVEV come from the germline V gene (reference sequence). CDR3 loop: CASSWVAGVTDTQYF. The DNA for the CDR3 is TGTGCCAGCAGTTGGGTAGCGGGGGTCACAGATACGCAGTATTTT.

The rearrangement joins TRBV11-2 to TRBJ1-1; D is possibly TRBD1 (6 bases). Germline CDR1 and CDR2: SGHAT and FQNNGV. This CDR3 has 16 residues. With 2 bases removed from V and 0 bases from J, the gap between germline ends came to 13 bases. This chain's CDR3 is CASSLPRGSVNTEAFF. For the CDR3, the DNA is TGTGCCAGCAGCTTACCCAGGGGAAGTGTGAACACTGAAGCTTTCTTT.

The gene calls are TRBV2 and TRBJ2-5, with D possibly being TRBD2 (6 bases). Germline V CDR1 and CDR2: SNHLY, FYNNEI. The V end lost 3 bases, the J end lost 4 bases, and 9 bases lay between the germline ends. The CDR3 consists of 13 residues. CDR3 in amino acids: CASSDRLGETQYF. The CDR3 region has the DNA TGTGCCAGCAGTGATAGACTAGGAGAGACCCAGTACTTC.

This chain links TRBV6-5 with TRBJ1-4, with TRBD1 matching over 8 bases. The CDR3 is made up of 14 amino acids. With V trimmed by 8 bases and J by 7 bases, 9 bases remained unmatched. Germline V lookup: CDR1 MNHEY, CDR2 SVGAGI. CDR3 nucleotide sequence: TGTGCCAGCCTCCTTGACAGGGGTTCTGAAAAACTGTTTTTT. Its translation is CASLLDRGSEKLFF.

The rearrangement links TRBV12-3 or TRBV12-4 to TRBJ1-2, with D possibly TRBD1 on 5 matching bases. Trimming took off 6 bases at V and 10 bases at J, with 18 bases between the two ends. CDR3 length: 13 amino acids. This CDR3 is CASSQNQGIPYTF. The CDR3 DNA reads as TGTGCCAGCAGCCAAAACCAGGGAATACCCTACACCTTC.